The 18 T cell receptor beta chains below all came from one sample that was sequenced in a study of beta chain features in type 1 diabetes. Study-level findings and limits: Shortening that was moderate but significant affected the TCRB CDR3s of Type 1 diabetes patients in all four CD4+ subsets.

Which antigens these TCRs recognize remains unknown. Reverse transcribing all isolated RNA meant expressed TCRB transcripts were sequenced. The assay was immunoSEQ multiplex PCR, and TCRdb's table has in-frame clones only and misses some. This table has 150,000 to 190,000 clones, around a tenth appearing once. Material for sequencing was central memory CD4+ T cells from blood. These receptors were taken from a man aged 25-45 years with type 1 diabetes.

This clone appeared a few times. J is TRBJ2-1 and V is TRBV27, with 7 bases identical to TRBD1. The germline gives CDR1 MNHEY, CDR2 SMNVEV (reference sequence). Trimming removed 2 bases from V and 4 bases from J; junction bases left unmatched: 8. This CDR3 comprises 16 residues. The DNA of the CDR3 is TGTGCCAGCAGTTTACGGGCCCGGGACAGATACAATGAGCAGTTCTTC. Translation gives CASSLRARDRYNEQFF.

This clone was counted between two and nine times. The chain uses TRBV5-1 and TRBJ1-1; the match to TRBD1 covers 7 bases. Germline V gene data show CDR1 as SGHRS and CDR2 as YFSETQ. Trimming took 4 bases from V and 0 from J; bases not matched to a gene: 3. The length of the CDR3 is 14 residues. CDR3 loop: CASSTGQMNTEAFF. DNA for the CDR3: TGCGCCAGCAGCACGGGACAGATGAACACTGAAGCTTTCTTT.

This clone was observed a few times. The V and J genes are TRBV7-3 and TRBJ2-3; tentatively, D is TRBD1 (6 bases). Germline V gives CDR1 SGHTA, CDR2 FQGTGA. There are 14 residues in the CDR3. The germline V and J ends were trimmed by 5 bases and 4 bases, with 13 bases remaining between them. The CDR3 is CASSIAGVADTQYF. The CDR3 DNA sequence: TGTGCCAGCAGCATAGCAGGGGTGGCAGATACGCAGTATTTT.

This clone was detected a few times. The chain is built from TRBV9 and TRBJ2-3; TRBD1 aligns across 12 bases. The CDR3 loop spans 18 amino acids. Trimming removed 0 bases from V and 2 bases from J; junction bases left unmatched: 7. In germline, CDR1 is SGDLS, CDR2 YYNGEE. The CDR3 loop is CASSVGGTGGEVTDTQYF. CDR3 DNA: TGTGCCAGCAGCGTAGGTGGGACAGGGGGCGAGGTCACAGATACGCAGTATTTT.

The gene calls are TRBV4-3 and TRBJ1-2, with 12 bases fitting TRBD1. The V gene end was trimmed by 2 bases and the J gene end by 4 bases; junction bases not matched to a gene: 8. The CDR3 runs to 17 residues. CDR1 and CDR2 (germline): LGHNA, YSLEER. CDR3 sequence: CASSQYRDRGLGYGYTF. The CDR3 DNA reads TGCGCCAGCAGCCAATACCGGGACAGGGGGCTAGGCTATGGCTACACCTTC.

This chain's CDR3 is CASSLGAVMRSEQYF. CDR3 DNA: TGTGCCAGCAGCTTGGGGGCAGTGATGCGAAGCGAGCAGTACTTC. V usage is TRBV5-4 and J usage is TRBJ2-7, with D unclear. Germline V gene lookup returns CDR1 SGHNT and CDR2 YYREEE (reference sequence). The CDR3 sequence is 15 residues long. V lost 0 bases and J lost 6, with 16 bases in between.

The chain uses TRBV25-1 and TRBJ1-1; no clear D gene. Trimming cost V 3 bases and J 0 bases, with 11 bases left between them. The CDR3 consists of 15 residues. Germline V gene lookup returns CDR1 MGHDK and CDR2 SYGVNS. In DNA, the CDR3 is TGTGCCAGCAGTGAGTTACAGAGTGTGAACACTGAAGCTTTCTTT. It encodes CASSELQSVNTEAFF.

This clone was detected a few times. This chain uses TRBV6-5 with TRBJ2-5; D call uncertain. The CDR3 loop spans 13 amino acids. V was trimmed by 2 bases and J by 0 bases, leaving 4 bases between them. The germline V gene encodes CDR1 MNHEY and CDR2 SVGAGI. The CDR3 loop is CASSYEHQETQYF. The CDR3 DNA follows: TGTGCCAGCAGTTACGAGCACCAAGAGACCCAGTACTTC.

This clone came up a few times. The chain uses TRBV7-3 and TRBJ1-2; TRBD1 might be the D (5 bases). The V gene's germline CDR1 is SGHTA and CDR2 FQGTGA. The V end lost 4 bases, the J end lost 2 bases, and 17 bases lay between the germline ends. The CDR3 sequence is 16 residues long. Here the CDR3 reads CASSYYGAGRNYGYTF. The CDR3 DNA reads as TGTGCCAGCAGCTATTATGGGGCAGGGAGGAACTATGGCTACACCTTC.

This clone was observed a handful of times. The gene calls are TRBV7-3 and TRBJ2-3; 8 bases map to TRBD1. Germline V gene data show CDR1 as SGHTA and CDR2 as FQGTGA. This CDR3 contains 13 residues. V gave up 4 bases and J gave up 9 bases; unmatched junction bases: 6. The CDR3: CASSSLTGATQYF. Here the CDR3 DNA reads TGTGCCAGCAGCTCCTTGACAGGGGCCACGCAGTATTTT.

This clone has just a few counts. V is TRBV4-3 and J is TRBJ2-7, with TRBD1 as a possible D gene (7 bases). V shed 0 bases and J shed 2 bases, with 14 bases lying between them. This CDR3 contains 16 residues. Germline V lookup: CDR1 LGHNA, CDR2 YSLEER. The CDR3: CASSQDSAGQTYEQYF. Here the CDR3 DNA reads TGCGCCAGCAGCCAAGATTCTGCGGGACAGACCTACGAGCAGTACTTC.

This rearrangement joins TRBV29-1 to TRBJ2-1; perhaps TRBD2 as D (6 bases). Trimming removed 6 bases at V and 6 bases at J, with 15 bases between. The CDR3 consists of 13 residues. Germline assignment: CDR1 SQVTM and CDR2 ANQGSEA. The DNA for the CDR3 is TGCAGCGTCCATGATAGGAGGGTCAATGAGCAGTTCTTC. Translating it yields CSVHDRRVNEQFF.

The V and J genes are TRBV6-6 and TRBJ2-5, with 7 bases lining up with TRBD1. Germline values: CDR1 MNHNY, CDR2 SVGAGI (reference sequence). This CDR3 contains 13 residues. The V gene end was trimmed by 2 bases and the J gene end by 5 bases; junction bases not matched to a gene: 2. The DNA of the CDR3 is TGTGCCAGCAGTTACGACAGGGAGGAGACCCAGTACTTC. Its protein product is CASSYDREETQYF.

This clone appeared a few times. The chain joins TRBV5-6 to TRBJ2-1, with D possibly being TRBD2 (6 bases). CDR1 is SGHDT and CDR2 is YYEEEE in the germline V gene. CDR3 size: 13 residues. V lost 6 bases and J lost 8, with 15 bases in between. CDR3 region: CASTSLARDEQFF. The CDR3 nucleotides read TGTGCCAGCACTTCTCTAGCGCGCGATGAGCAGTTCTTC.

This clone was picked up a small number of times. This rearrangement joins TRBV7-2 to TRBJ2-7, with 7 nucleotides matching TRBD2. CDR3 size: 14 residues. The V and J ends lost 3 bases and 6 bases, in that order; junction bases with no gene match: 8. Germline V gene lookup returns CDR1 SGHTA and CDR2 FQGNSA. The CDR3 region is CASSFRRESGEQYF. For the CDR3, the DNA is TGTGCCAGCAGCTTTCGGCGGGAGTCGGGCGAGCAGTACTTC.

In its sample, this clone was seen many times. This chain links TRBV20-1 with TRBJ1-1; D possibly corresponds to TRBD1 (6 bases). The CDR3 sequence is 11 residues long. Trimming left V 3 bases short and J 11 bases short, with 13 bases between. CDR1 and CDR2 from the germline V gene are DFQATT and SNEGSKA (reference sequence). The CDR3 DNA reads as TGCAGTGCTAGTACCGGGACACAGGCTTTCTTT. Translated, it gives CSASTGTQAFF.

The V and J genes are TRBV18 and TRBJ2-2; 8 bases fit TRBD1. This CDR3 is built from 15 residues. The germline CDR1 and CDR2 sequences are KGHSH and LQKENI. Germline trimming cut 6 bases from V and 4 bases from J; bases unmatched to any gene: 7. The CDR3 DNA follows: TGTGCCAGCTCCACGCAGGGGGCCATCACCGGGGAGCTGTTTTTT. It is translated as CASSTQGAITGELFF.

This clone was found many times. This chain connects TRBV28 to TRBJ2-7; D is ambiguous. Germline CDR1 is MDHEN and CDR2 is SYDVKM. V lost 8 bases, J lost 5 bases, and 22 bases lay in between. The CDR3 contains 15 residues. The CDR3 region has the DNA TGTGCCAGCCGCCGAGGTAATCTAAGAGTAGACGAGCAGTACTTC. Translated: CASRRGNLRVDEQYF.